The source of this T cell receptor beta chain is a study of cytomegalovirus exposure and HLA in healthy donors. Using immunoSEQ multiplex PCR, the repertoire was profiled, and TCRdb retains in-frame clones only, with some absent. The sample has 150,000 to 200,000 clones, roughly 86% seen once. Between the trimmed V and J ends, which lost 6 bases and 8 bases, there was a span of 13 bases. CDR1 SEHNR and CDR2 FQNEAQ come from the germline V gene (reference sequence). This CDR3 contains 12 residues. This chain joins TRBV7-9 and TRBJ1-2, with a weak D call TRBD1 (6 bases). The sequencing sample was made of PBMCs. This receptor was obtained from a man between 18 and 29 years old in good health and CMV-seropositive. CDR3 in DNA: TGTGCCAGCAGGTCGTCAGGGGAAGGCTACACCTTC. Protein product: CASRSSGEGYTF.